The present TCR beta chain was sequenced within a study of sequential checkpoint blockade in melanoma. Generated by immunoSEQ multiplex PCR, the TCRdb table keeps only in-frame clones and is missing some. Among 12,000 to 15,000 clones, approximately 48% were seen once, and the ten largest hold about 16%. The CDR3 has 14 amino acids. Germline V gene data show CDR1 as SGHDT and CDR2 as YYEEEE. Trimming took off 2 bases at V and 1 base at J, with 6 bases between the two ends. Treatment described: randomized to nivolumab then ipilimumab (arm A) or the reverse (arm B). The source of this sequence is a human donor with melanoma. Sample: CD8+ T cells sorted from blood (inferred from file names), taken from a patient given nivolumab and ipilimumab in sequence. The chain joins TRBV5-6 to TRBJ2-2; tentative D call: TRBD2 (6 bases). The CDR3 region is CASSFSGNTGELFF. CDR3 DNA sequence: TGTGCCAGCAGCTTTAGCGGGAACACCGGGGAGCTGTTTTTT.